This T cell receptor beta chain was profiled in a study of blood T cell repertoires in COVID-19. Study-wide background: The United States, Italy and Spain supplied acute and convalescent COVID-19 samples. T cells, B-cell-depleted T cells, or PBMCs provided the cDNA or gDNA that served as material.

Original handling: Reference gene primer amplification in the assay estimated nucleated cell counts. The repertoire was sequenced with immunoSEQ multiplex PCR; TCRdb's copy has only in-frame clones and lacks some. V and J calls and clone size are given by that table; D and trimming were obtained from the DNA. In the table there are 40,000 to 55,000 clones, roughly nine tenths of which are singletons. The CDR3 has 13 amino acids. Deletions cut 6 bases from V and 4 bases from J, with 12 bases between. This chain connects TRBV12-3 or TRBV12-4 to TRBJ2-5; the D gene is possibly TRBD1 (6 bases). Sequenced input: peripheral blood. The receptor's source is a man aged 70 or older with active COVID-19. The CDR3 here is CASREQGRETQYF. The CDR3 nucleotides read TGTGCCAGCAGGGAACAGGGTCGAGAGACCCAGTACTTC.